Each of the 11 T cell receptor beta chains below was sequenced from the same sample in a study of preoperative IRX-2 immunotherapy in early breast cancer. The table came from immunoSEQ multiplex PCR; TCRdb's copy has only in-frame clones and leaves some out. The profile shows more than 25,000 clones, 90% of them singletons. The treatment: preoperative locoregional IRX-2 cytokine immunotherapy. This sample was gathered from a patient treated with IRX-2 immunotherapy. These receptors were collected from a human donor with breast cancer.

The chain employs TRBV5-4 and TRBJ2-1; D may correspond to TRBD1 or TRBD2 (5 bases each). CDR3 size: 14 residues. Germline V lookup: CDR1 SGHNT, CDR2 YYREEE (reference sequence). V was clipped by 4 bases and J by 3 bases, with 11 bases between them. CDR3 loop: CASSLRDVYNEQFF. CDR3 DNA sequence: TGTGCCAGCAGCCTCCGGGACGTCTACAATGAGCAGTTCTTC.

The rearrangement joins TRBV14 to TRBJ2-7; TRBD1 matches at 10 bases. In germline, CDR1 is SGHDN, CDR2 FVKESK. The CDR3 has 15 amino acids. The trim removed 5 bases at V and 2 bases at J, leaving 6 bases unmatched. CDR3 protein: CASSKLGQGAYEQYF. The CDR3 nucleotides read TGTGCCAGCAGCAAACTTGGACAGGGGGCCTACGAGCAGTACTTC.

The chain recombines TRBV7-9 with TRBJ2-1; TRBD1 is a possible D gene (6 bases). The germline gives CDR1 SEHNR, CDR2 FQNEAQ (reference sequence). V was pared by 3 bases and J by 3 bases, with 18 bases between. CDR3 length equals 17 residues. Here the CDR3 DNA reads TGTGCCAGCAGCTTCTCATATGGACAGCCGATCTACAATGAGCAGTTCTTC. The encoded protein is CASSFSYGQPIYNEQFF.

This chain uses TRBV5-6 with TRBJ2-7; D unresolved. The germline V and J ends were trimmed by 5 bases and 5 bases, with 11 bases remaining between them. The CDR3 extends over 12 amino acids. Germline CDR1 SGHDT, CDR2 YYEEEE. The CDR3 protein is CASSSVSHEQYF. The DNA of the CDR3 is TGTGCCAGCAGTTCTGTTAGCCACGAGCAGTACTTC.

The chain carries TRBV6-5 and TRBJ1-2; TRBD1 matches at 10 bases. V shed 5 bases and J 5 bases; nucleotides not matched to a gene: 5. The CDR3 covers 14 residues. The V gene's germline CDR1 is MNHEY and CDR2 SVGAGI. CDR3 loop: CASSRRDRGYGYTF. The CDR3 DNA reads TGTGCCAGCAGTCGTCGGGACAGGGGATATGGCTACACCTTC.

The rearrangement uses TRBV5-1 and TRBJ2-3; 9 nucleotides line up with TRBD2. The CDR3 contains 15 residues. Unmatched junction bases numbered 2, after V lost 2 bases and J lost 1 base. Germline V gives CDR1 SGHRS, CDR2 YFSETQ. CDR3 bases: TGCGCCAGCAGCTTTGGCGGGAGGGGCACAGATACGCAGTATTTT. Translation gives CASSFGGRGTDTQYF.

The gene calls are TRBV9 and TRBJ1-2; D is possibly TRBD1 (6 bases). The CDR3 is 12 residues long. Per the germline V gene, CDR1 is SGDLS and CDR2 is YYNGEE. V gave up 3 bases and J gave up 8 bases, with 11 bases separating them. The chain's CDR3 is CASSEGQLGYTF. CDR3 bases: TGTGCCAGCAGCGAAGGACAGCTCGGCTACACCTTC.

The chain joins TRBV12-5 to TRBJ1-5, with a tentative D call TRBD1 (5 bases). Germline-derived CDR1 and CDR2 are LGHNT and FRNRAP. CDR3 size: 15 residues. Between the trimmed V and J ends, which lost 1 base and 0 bases, there was a span of 7 bases. Here the CDR3 reads CASGLGTHSNQPQHF. DNA of the CDR3: TGTGCTAGTGGTTTGGGGACACATAGCAATCAGCCCCAGCATTTT. Based on the CDR3 plus reference TRBV12-5 and TRBJ1-5, the full variable domain is DARVTQTPRHKVTEMGQEVTMRCQPILGHNTVFWYRQTMMQGLELLAYFRNRAPLDDSGMPKDRFSAEMPDATLATLKIQPSEPRDSAVYFCASGLGTHSNQPQHFGDGTRLSIL.

This chain links TRBV28 with TRBJ2-5, with D perhaps TRBD2 (5 bases). This CDR3 spans 13 amino acids. V was trimmed by 5 bases and J by 2 bases, leaving 9 bases between them. Per germline, CDR1 MDHEN and CDR2 SYDVKM. The CDR3 DNA reads as TGTGCCAGCAGTACGGGCGGGCAAGAGACCCAGTACTTC. This sequence encodes CASSTGGQETQYF.

The chain recombines TRBV19 with TRBJ1-4; TRBD1 agrees at 9 bases. V was pared by 6 bases and J by 7 bases, with 6 bases of the junction left unmatched. CDR1 LNHDA and CDR2 SQIVND come from the germline V gene (reference sequence). The CDR3 covers 14 residues. CDR3 bases: TGTGCCAGTAGCAGGACAGGGGTCGGTGAAAAACTGTTTTTT. Translated, it gives CASSRTGVGEKLFF. Supplemented by reference TRBV19 and TRBJ1-4, the full variable domain reads DGGITQSPKYLFRKEGQNVTLSCEQNLNHDAMYWYRQDPGQGLRLIYYSQIVNDFQKGDIAEGYSVSREKKESFPLTVTSAQKNPTAFYLCASSRTGVGEKLFFGSGTQLSVL.

This chain links TRBV30 with TRBJ1-2, with TRBD1 as a possible D gene (5 bases). The V and J ends lost 3 bases and 4 bases respectively, with 12 bases between them. In germline, CDR1 is GTSNPN, CDR2 SVGIG (reference sequence). The length of the CDR3 is 13 residues. This chain's CDR3 is CAWSTRAGYGYTF. In DNA, the CDR3 is TGTGCCTGGAGCACCAGGGCGGGCTATGGCTACACCTTC.